Following are 8 T cell receptor beta chains from one sample sequenced in a study of regulatory T cells in long-lasting Graves disease. The authors built TCR beta libraries using iRepertoire HTBI primers and Arm-PCR of CDR3 regions. MiXCR, run by TCRdb on the multiplex PCR reads, gives a single entry per CDR3 protein. In the table there are about 460,000 distinct CDR3 sequences, roughly 22% of which are singletons. Indicated time point: persistent/refractory GD, antithyroid drugs over 5 years with positive TRAb. Extracted RNA from PBMCs served as the source of the TCR library. The starting material was peripheral blood mononuclear cells (PBMCs), obtained when the disease was refractory, from a patient treated with antithyroid drugs. Receptor source: a female donor with Graves disease.

The chain is built from TRBV20-1 and TRBJ2-5; D might be TRBD2 (6 bases). Germline loops: CDR1 DFQATT, CDR2 SNEGSKA (reference sequence). This CDR3 is 12 amino acids long. Trimming stripped 3 bases from V and 4 bases from J, with 9 bases between. The CDR3 loop is CSASGSGETQYF. CDR3 DNA sequence: TGCAGTGCTAGCGGGAGCGGAGAGACCCAGTACTTC.

This clonotype occurred many times. The chain combines TRBV28 with TRBJ1-4; D uncertain. The CDR3 has 15 residues. CDR1 MDHEN and CDR2 SYDVKM come from the germline V gene. Trimming removed 5 bases at V and 5 bases at J, with 15 bases between. CDR3 nucleotide sequence: TGTGCCAGCAGTCTGGACGGGAGAGTGAATGAAAAACTGTTTTTT. This sequence encodes CASSLDGRVNEKLFF.

The rearrangement uses TRBV7-8 and TRBJ2-1, with TRBD2 matching 8 bases. The ends lost 3 bases at V and 0 bases at J; junction bases unmatched: 7. CDR3 length: 17 amino acids. The V gene's germline CDR1 is SGHVS and CDR2 FQNEAQ. CDR3 in amino acids: CASSFRRGGSSYNEQFF. The CDR3 DNA follows: TGTGCCAGCAGCTTCCGCCGGGGGGGGAGCTCCTACAATGAGCAGTTCTTC.

This clonotype was counted many times. The CDR3 nucleotides read TGCAGCACTCGGGACATGAACACTGAAGCTTTCTTT. It yields the protein CSTRDMNTEAFF. This sequence joins TRBV20-1 and TRBJ1-1; D may be TRBD1 (6 bases). From germline, CDR1 is DFQATT and CDR2 SNEGSKA (reference sequence). The length of the CDR3 is 12 residues.

This clonotype has only a few counts. V gene TRBV7-2 combines with J gene TRBJ2-1; D unresolved. The V end lost 3 bases, the J end lost 4 bases, and 4 bases lay between the germline ends. Per the germline V gene, CDR1 is SGHTA and CDR2 is FQGNSA. This CDR3 spans 12 amino acids. In DNA form, the CDR3 reads TGTGCCAGCAGCTTGAATTACAATGAGCAGTTCTTC. Translating gives CASSLNYNEQFF.

The rearrangement joins TRBV9 to TRBJ1-1, with D unresolved. V was clipped by 4 bases and J by 3 bases, with 13 bases between them. Germline assignment: CDR1 SGDLS and CDR2 YYNGEE. The CDR3 totals 14 residues. This CDR3 is CASSTTEGYTEAFF. For the CDR3, the DNA is TGTGCCAGCAGCACCACTGAGGGATACACTGAAGCTTTCTTT.

This clonotype was seen many times. The chain has TRBV5-6 and TRBJ2-7, with 9 bases that match TRBD1. Germline values: CDR1 SGHDT, CDR2 YYEEEE. The CDR3 runs 16 residues. V shed 6 bases and J 6 bases; nucleotides not matched to a gene: 16. For the CDR3, the DNA is TGTGCCAGCACCCCGGTGGGAACAGGGGGCGTCTCCGAGCAGTACTTC. Translated, it gives CASTPVGTGGVSEQYF.

This clonotype showed up many times. The J gene is TRBJ2-7, the V gene TRBV12-3 or TRBV12-4; no clear D. The CDR3 runs 12 residues. Trimming removed 3 bases from V and 3 bases from J, with 6 bases in between. The CDR3 sequence: CASSLTHYEQYF. CDR3 nucleotide sequence: TGTGCCAGCAGTTTGACCCACTACGAGCAGTACTTC.